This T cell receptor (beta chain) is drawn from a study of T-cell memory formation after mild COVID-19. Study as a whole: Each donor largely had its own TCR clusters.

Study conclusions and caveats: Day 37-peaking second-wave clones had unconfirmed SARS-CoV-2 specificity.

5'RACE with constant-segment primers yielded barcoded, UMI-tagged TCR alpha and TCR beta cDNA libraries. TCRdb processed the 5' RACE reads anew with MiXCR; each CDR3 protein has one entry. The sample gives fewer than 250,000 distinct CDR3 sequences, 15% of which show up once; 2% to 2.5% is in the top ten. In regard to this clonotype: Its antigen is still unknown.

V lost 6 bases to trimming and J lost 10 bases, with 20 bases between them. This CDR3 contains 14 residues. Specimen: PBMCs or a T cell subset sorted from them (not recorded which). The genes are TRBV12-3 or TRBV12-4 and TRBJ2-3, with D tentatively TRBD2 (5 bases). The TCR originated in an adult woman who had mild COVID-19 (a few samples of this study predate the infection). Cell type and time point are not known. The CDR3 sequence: CASSPTRGRMAQYF. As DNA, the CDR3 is TGTGCCAGCAGCCCTACCCGGGGTCGGATGGCGCAGTATTTT.